These 24 T cell receptor beta chains originate from one sample sequenced in a study of cytomegalovirus exposure and HLA in healthy donors. The PCR was carried out with 60 Vbeta primers and 13 Jbeta primers. Profiling relied on immunoSEQ multiplex PCR, and the TCRdb table lists in-frame clones only, not all of them. The sample includes some 130,000 clones, about 82% of them seen just once. The sample consisted of PBMCs. The receptors were sampled from a man aged 30-40 years in good health.

This clone was observed once. The chain couples TRBV2 to TRBJ1-1; no firm D call. The CDR3 totals 14 residues. Germline V CDR1 and CDR2: SNHLY, FYNNEI. Trimming removed 2 bases at V and 4 bases at J, with 11 bases between. In DNA, the CDR3 is TGTGCCAGCAGTGAAAATGGCAGGCCCACTGAAGCTTTCTTT. The encoded protein is CASSENGRPTEAFF.

The J gene is TRBJ1-1, the V gene TRBV30; 7 bases agree with TRBD1. The trim removed 2 bases at V and 0 bases at J, leaving 3 bases unmatched. The CDR3 is 14 amino acids. Germline loops: CDR1 GTSNPN, CDR2 SVGIG (reference sequence). The CDR3 reads CAWSFDRVNTEAFF. The CDR3 DNA follows: TGTGCCTGGAGTTTCGACAGGGTGAACACTGAAGCTTTCTTT. Full variable domain (outside the CDR3, taken from reference TRBV30 and TRBJ1-1): SQTIHQWPATLVQPVGSPLSLECTVEGTSNPNLYWYRQAAGRGLQLLFYSVGIGQISSEVPQNLSASRPQDRQFILSSKKLLLSDSGFYLCAWSFDRVNTEAFFGQGTRLTVV.

This clone was detected only once. The J gene is TRBJ2-3, the V gene TRBV10-1; 8 nucleotides line up with TRBD2. This CDR3 has 16 amino acids. Trimming cost V 3 bases and J 4 bases; bases outside gene matches: 9. CDR1 WNHNN and CDR2 SYGVQD come from the germline V gene (reference sequence). CDR3 sequence reads: CASSDKAGVFPDTQYF. CDR3 coding DNA: TGCGCCAGCAGTGACAAAGCGGGAGTGTTCCCAGATACGCAGTATTTT.

On this clone: One end of the junction does not line up with germline, which may come from a read error. The J gene is TRBJ1-4, the V gene TRBV7-9; D is perhaps TRBD1 (6 bases). CDR3 length: 14 residues. CDR1 is SEHNR and CDR2 is FQNEAQ in the germline V gene (reference sequence). CDR3 nucleotides: TGTTCCAGCACCGTAACAGGGACCAATGAAAAACTGTTTTTT. It encodes CSSTVTGTNEKLFF.

This clone was observed a single time. The rearrangement uses TRBV6-4 and TRBJ1-4, with D possibly matching TRBD1 (5 bases). The V gene's germline CDR1 is MRHNA and CDR2 SNTAGT. The V end was cut by 6 bases, the J end by 0 bases, with 23 bases between. The CDR3 has 19 amino acids. The CDR3 region is CASSGPGAGEVATNEKLFF. DNA for the CDR3: TGTGCCAGCAGCGGACCTGGGGCAGGCGAAGTTGCAACTAATGAAAAACTGTTTTTT.

J is TRBJ2-1 and V is TRBV5-5, with unresolved D. CDR3 size: 14 residues. The germline CDR1 and CDR2 sequences are SGHKS and YYEKEE (reference sequence). V was pared by 3 bases and J by 7 bases, with 14 bases between. The CDR3 loop is CASSSHSAPNEQFF. The CDR3 nucleotides are TGTGCCAGCAGCTCCCACTCCGCCCCTAATGAGCAGTTCTTC. Based on the CDR3 plus reference TRBV5-5 and TRBJ2-1, the full variable domain is DAGVTQSPTHLIKTRGQQVTLRCSPISGHKSVSWYQQVLGQGPQFIFQYYEKEERGRGNFPDRFSARQFPNYSSELNVNALLLGDSALYLCASSSHSAPNEQFFGPGTRLTVL.

This chain joins TRBV14 and TRBJ2-7, with 9 positions matching TRBD1. Germline V CDR1 and CDR2: SGHDN, FVKESK. The CDR3 is 15 amino acids. Germline trimming cut 2 bases from V and 4 bases from J; bases unmatched to any gene: 6. The CDR3 DNA reads TGTGCCAGCAGCCAACGGGGGACAGGGAAGTACGAGCAGTACTTC. This gives the protein CASSQRGTGKYEQYF.

This clone was found a few times. The chain recombines TRBV6-4 with TRBJ2-3; D might be TRBD2 (5 bases). The CDR3 runs to 13 residues. The germline V gene encodes CDR1 MRHNA and CDR2 SNTAGT. V was shortened by 6 bases and J by 9 bases, with 16 bases between the two germline ends. This CDR3 is CASSPSVGSTQYF. In DNA, the CDR3 is TGTGCCAGCAGCCCGTCAGTAGGGAGCACGCAGTATTTT.

The chain uses TRBV28 and TRBJ2-7, with 7 bases matching TRBD2. V lost 4 bases, J lost 1 base, and 7 bases stayed unmatched. This CDR3 is 15 amino acids long. CDR1 and CDR2 from the germline V gene are MDHEN and SYDVKM. The CDR3 reads CASSSGGGGSYEQYF. Written as DNA, the CDR3 is TGTGCCAGCAGTTCGGGAGGTGGGGGGTCCTACGAGCAGTACTTC.

This rearrangement joins TRBV6-5 to TRBJ2-3, with D hard to call. V dropped 8 bases and J dropped 5 bases, with 8 bases sitting between them. The CDR3 has 11 amino acids. Germline CDR1 is MNHEY and CDR2 is SVGAGI. CDR3 sequence: CASSKQDTQYF. The CDR3 DNA sequence: TGTGCCAGCTCCAAACAAGATACGCAGTATTTT.

The chain links TRBV11-1 to TRBJ2-7; D is perhaps TRBD1 (5 bases). Trimming removed 1 base at V and 1 base at J, with 8 bases between. Germline CDR1 reads SGHAT; CDR2 reads FQDESV (reference sequence). This CDR3 region has 14 residues. DNA for the CDR3: TGTGCCAGCAGCTTAGGTACAGGTTCCTACGAGCAGTACTTC. This codes for CASSLGTGSYEQYF.

This clone has only one observation. The genes are TRBV27 and TRBJ2-4; 8 nucleotides agree with TRBD1. This CDR3 region has 16 residues. Unmatched junction bases numbered 14, after V lost 5 bases and J lost 8 bases. The germline gives CDR1 MNHEY, CDR2 SMNVEV (reference sequence). The CDR3 loop reads CASSPPGGAVDDIQYF. The CDR3 nucleotides read TGTGCCAGCAGTCCCCCAGGGGGCGCGGTTGATGACATTCAGTACTTC.

Ten or more counts support this clone. V gene TRBV6-1 combines with J gene TRBJ1-5; D not resolved. CDR3 size: 14 residues. The germline gives CDR1 MNHNS, CDR2 SASEGT. Trimming removed 6 bases from V and 2 bases from J, with 11 bases in between. CDR3 sequence: CASRDYMGNQPQHF. The DNA for the CDR3 is TGTGCCAGCAGAGATTACATGGGCAATCAGCCCCAGCATTTT.

The V call is TRBV7-2, the J call TRBJ2-1; the match to TRBD2 covers 7 bases. V lost 3 bases and J lost 5; bases outside the gene matches: 4. CDR3 length: 14 residues. The germline V gene encodes CDR1 SGHTA and CDR2 FQGNSA. This chain's CDR3 is CASSFWLADNEQFF. CDR3 bases: TGTGCCAGCAGCTTTTGGCTAGCGGACAATGAGCAGTTCTTC.

This rearrangement joins TRBV28 to TRBJ2-7, with a weak D call TRBD1 (5 bases). V dropped 8 bases and J dropped 1 base, with 18 bases sitting between them. CDR1 is MDHEN, CDR2 SYDVKM, per germline. This CDR3 is 15 amino acids long. CDR3 DNA: TGTGCCAGCTCCGTCGCGGACACCTCTTCCTACGAGCAGTACTTC. It is translated as CASSVADTSSYEQYF.

The J gene is TRBJ2-1, the V gene TRBV2; 9 bases agree with TRBD2. J lost 4 bases, V lost 6 bases, and 4 bases had no gene match. There are 14 residues in the CDR3. Germline V CDR1 and CDR2: SNHLY, FYNNEI. The CDR3 sequence: CASRASGDYNEQFF. The CDR3 DNA is TGTGCCAGCAGGGCTAGCGGGGATTACAATGAGCAGTTCTTC.

The V gene is TRBV7-2, the J gene TRBJ2-7; D not resolved. The CDR3 spans 14 residues. CDR1 and CDR2 (germline): SGHTA, FQGNSA. Deletions cut 1 base from V and 2 bases from J, with 9 bases between. DNA for the CDR3: TGTGCCAGCAGCTTAGTAGGCGGAACCTACGAGCAGTACTTC. Protein product: CASSLVGGTYEQYF.

The chain recombines TRBV29-1 with TRBJ2-1; 8 nucleotides match TRBD2. Trimming cost V 2 bases and J 7 bases; bases outside gene matches: 7. Germline V lookup: CDR1 SQVTM, CDR2 ANQGSEA. The CDR3 totals 14 residues. DNA of the CDR3: TGCAGCGTTGAAAAAGCGGGAGTCCAGAATGAGCAGTTCTTC. Its protein is CSVEKAGVQNEQFF.

This chain connects TRBV28 to TRBJ1-1, with D tentatively TRBD1 (6 bases). In germline, CDR1 is MDHEN, CDR2 SYDVKM. V lost 5 bases to trimming and J lost 5 bases, with 18 bases between them. This CDR3 has 15 amino acids. CDR3 loop: CASSQVPGVRTEAFF. The CDR3 DNA reads TGTGCCAGCAGTCAAGTTCCAGGGGTTCGGACTGAAGCTTTCTTT.

The gene calls are TRBV19 and TRBJ1-3; the D is unclear. With 9 bases removed from V and 1 base from J, the gap between germline ends came to 25 bases. Germline loops: CDR1 LNHDA, CDR2 SQIVND (reference sequence). The CDR3 is made up of 18 amino acids. The CDR3 loop reads CASRRAQTRKYSGNTIYF. In DNA form, the CDR3 reads TGTGCCAGCAGGAGGGCCCAAACTCGAAAATATTCTGGAAACACCATATATTTT.

The chain combines TRBV7-9 with TRBJ2-1; maybe TRBD2 (6 bases). The V gene lost 1 base and the J gene lost 9 bases, with 16 bases spanning the gap. Per germline, CDR1 SEHNR and CDR2 FQNEAQ (reference sequence). This CDR3 has 15 residues. This CDR3 reads CASSLVGPHGSEQFF. The CDR3 bases are TGTGCCAGCAGCTTAGTCGGTCCGCACGGGAGTGAGCAGTTCTTC. The full variable domain, in which reference TRBV7-9 and TRBJ2-1 provide the parts outside the CDR3, is DTGVSQNPRHKITKRGQNVTFRCDPISEHNRLYWYRQTLGQGPEFLTYFQNEAQLEKSRLLSDRFSAERPKGSFSTLEIQRTEQGDSAMYLCASSLVGPHGSEQFFGPGTRLTVL.

This sequence joins TRBV7-6 and TRBJ2-5; D not resolved. The CDR3 loop spans 17 amino acids. Between the trimmed V and J ends, which lost 2 bases and 5 bases, there was a span of 21 bases. CDR1 is SGHVS and CDR2 is FNYEAQ in the germline V gene. Written as DNA, the CDR3 is TGTGCCAGCAGCTTAACGCTGGCCAGGCAGCTCTTGGAGACCCAGTACTTC. Translated: CASSLTLARQLLETQYF. Full variable domain (outside the CDR3, taken from reference TRBV7-6 and TRBJ2-5): GAGVSQSPRYKVTKRGQDVALRCDPISGHVSLYWYRQALGQGPEFLTYFNYEAQQDKSGLPNDRFSAERPEGSISTLTIQRTEQRDSAMYRCASSLTLARQLLETQYFGPGTRLLVL.

This chain connects TRBV6-4 to TRBJ2-5, with 8 bases matching TRBD2. Germline CDR1 reads MRHNA; CDR2 reads SNTAGT. CDR3 length: 13 residues. Trimming cost V 6 bases and J 2 bases; bases outside gene matches: 2. CDR3 sequence: CASSERGQETQYF. For the CDR3, the DNA is TGTGCCAGCAGCGAGCGGGGGCAAGAGACCCAGTACTTC.

V and J are TRBV9 and TRBJ2-3; TRBD2 matches 7 bases. Germline V CDR1 and CDR2: SGDLS, YYNGEE. V was clipped by 4 bases and J by 6 bases; unmatched bases: 11. The CDR3 length is 15 residues. The CDR3 reads CASSPGLAAGDTQYF. The CDR3 region has the DNA TGTGCCAGCAGCCCGGGCCTAGCGGCGGGGGATACGCAGTATTTT.